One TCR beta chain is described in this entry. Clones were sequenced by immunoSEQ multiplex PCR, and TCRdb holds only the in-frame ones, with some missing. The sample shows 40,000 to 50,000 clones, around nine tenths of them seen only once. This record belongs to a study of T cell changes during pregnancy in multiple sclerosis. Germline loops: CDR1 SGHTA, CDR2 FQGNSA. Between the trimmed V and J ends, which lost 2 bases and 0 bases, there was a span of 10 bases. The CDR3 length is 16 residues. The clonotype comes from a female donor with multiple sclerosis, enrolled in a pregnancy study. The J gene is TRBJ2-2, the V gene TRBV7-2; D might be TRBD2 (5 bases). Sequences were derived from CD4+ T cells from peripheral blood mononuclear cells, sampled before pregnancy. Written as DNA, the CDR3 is TGTGCCAGCAGCTTAAGACGACTATCGAACACCGGGGAGCTGTTTTTT. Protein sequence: CASSLRRLSNTGELFF.